The 19 T cell receptor beta chains reported below all come from one sample, sequenced in a study of T cell responses to AZD1222 COVID-19 vaccine. The table came from immunoSEQ multiplex PCR; TCRdb's copy has only in-frame clones and leaves some out. Counted here are about 150,000 clones, more than 90% occurring once; the ten biggest clones make up over 15%. The sample in question was peripheral blood, obtained on day 0 of AZD1222 vaccination. The receptor set was obtained from an adult in good health.

The chain employs TRBV9 and TRBJ2-2; possibly TRBD2 for D (5 bases). The CDR3 spans 13 residues. V was trimmed by 7 bases and J by 6 bases, leaving 13 bases between them. Germline assignment: CDR1 SGDLS and CDR2 YYNGEE. CDR3 loop: CASGGGASGELFF. CDR3 sequence (DNA): TGTGCCAGCGGCGGAGGCGCCTCCGGGGAGCTGTTTTTT.

V usage is TRBV5-6 and J usage is TRBJ2-1; D unclear. CDR1 is SGHDT, CDR2 YYEEEE, per germline. The length of the CDR3 is 15 residues. Trimming cost V 5 bases and J 5 bases, with 17 bases left between them. The CDR3 reads CASSRALGSNNEQFF. The CDR3 DNA reads as TGTGCCAGCAGTAGGGCCTTGGGGTCTAACAATGAGCAGTTCTTC.

The chain joins TRBV7-6 to TRBJ2-2; maybe TRBD1 (6 bases). This CDR3 contains 18 residues. V dropped 5 bases and J dropped 1 base, with 20 bases sitting between them. Germline V lookup: CDR1 SGHVS, CDR2 FNYEAQ. CDR3 DNA sequence: TGTGCCAGCAGCCCAAACCCGACAGGTTTCGGGAACACCGGGGAGCTGTTTTTT. It translates to CASSPNPTGFGNTGELFF.

V gene TRBV11-2 combines with J gene TRBJ2-7, with TRBD1 identical over 9 bases. The CDR3 runs to 14 residues. Germline trimming cut 7 bases from V and 4 bases from J; bases unmatched to any gene: 8. Germline values: CDR1 SGHAT, CDR2 FQNNGV. CDR3 bases: TGTGCCAGCAACCAACAGGGGGCGGCTTACGAGCAGTACTTC. It translates to CASNQQGAAYEQYF.

As DNA, the CDR3 is TGTGCCAGCACCGGGTACCAAGAGACCCAGTACTTC. Protein product: CASTGYQETQYF. The chain carries TRBV7-9 and TRBJ2-5; D remains unclear. V was pared by 7 bases and J by 0 bases, with 6 bases between. The CDR3 is 12 amino acids. CDR1 and CDR2 from the germline V gene are SEHNR and FQNEAQ (reference sequence).

The chain couples TRBV7-2 to TRBJ1-2; D might be TRBD1 (6 bases). The CDR3 spans 15 residues. Germline CDR1 is SGHTA and CDR2 is FQGNSA. Between the trimmed V and J ends, which lost 3 bases and 6 bases, there was a span of 17 bases. CDR3 region: CASSFRKTGFNGYTF. CDR3 DNA sequence: TGTGCCAGCAGCTTTCGGAAGACAGGATTTAATGGCTACACCTTC.

The table lists this clone with a count of one. J is TRBJ2-3 and V is TRBV24-1, with D perhaps matching TRBD1 (5 bases). V gave up 9 bases and J gave up 4 bases, with 13 bases separating them. This CDR3 region has 13 residues. The germline CDR1 and CDR2 sequences are KGHDR and SFDVKD. CDR3: CATGEQVPDTQYF. In DNA form, the CDR3 reads TGTGCCACCGGAGAACAGGTTCCAGATACGCAGTATTTT.

The rearrangement uses TRBV12-5 and TRBJ2-2; 9 bases line up with TRBD1. The CDR3 is made up of 19 amino acids. Trimming took 0 bases from V and 2 from J; bases not matched to a gene: 10. Per the germline V gene, CDR1 is LGHNT and CDR2 is FRNRAP. DNA for the CDR3: TGTGCTAGTGGTTTGGTACTAGGGACAGGGCAGCTTAACACCGGGGAGCTGTTTTTT. It yields the protein CASGLVLGTGQLNTGELFF.

This rearrangement joins TRBV6-1 to TRBJ2-1; possible D gene TRBD1, 8 bases. Germline loops: CDR1 MNHNS, CDR2 SASEGT. The CDR3 has 18 residues. Trimming removed 4 bases from V and 1 base from J, with 20 bases in between. The CDR3 DNA is TGTGCCAGCAGTGGCCCAGGGGGCGGGGGTTCTTCCTACAATGAGCAGTTCTTC. Translation gives CASSGPGGGGSSYNEQFF.

The rearrangement links TRBV18 to TRBJ1-1; the D is unclear. The CDR3 consists of 10 residues. Trimming took 3 bases from V and 7 from J, leaving 3 bases between them. Germline loops: CDR1 KGHSH, CDR2 LQKENI. The CDR3 region has the DNA TGTGCCAGCTCACCTGATGAAGCTTTCTTT. It codes for CASSPDEAFF.

The rearrangement links TRBV6-5 to TRBJ1-1; no firm D call. Germline-derived CDR1 and CDR2 are MNHEY and SVGAGI. The CDR3 length is 11 residues. V shed 2 bases and J shed 14 bases, with 12 bases lying between them. CDR3 sequence (DNA): TGTGCCAGCAGTTACCCCCCCTCGACGTTCTTT. Protein sequence: CASSYPPSTFF.

The chain recombines TRBV7-9 with TRBJ2-7; D perhaps matches TRBD1 (6 bases). Trimming shortened V by 1 base and J by 4 bases, and 8 bases separated the two germline ends. The CDR3 sequence is 13 residues long. Germline V CDR1 and CDR2: SEHNR, FQNEAQ (reference sequence). The CDR3 bases are TGTGCCAGCAGCTTAGTGGGGGCTTACGAGCAGTACTTC. This gives the protein CASSLVGAYEQYF.

This clone was seen a single time. The chain combines TRBV7-3 with TRBJ1-1; weak D call: TRBD1 (5 bases). Germline CDR1 and CDR2: SGHTA and FQGTGA. With 5 bases removed from V and 0 bases from J, the gap between germline ends came to 16 bases. This CDR3 is built from 16 residues. DNA for the CDR3: TGTGCCAGCAGCCCTCGGCATGGGGGTTTGAACACTGAAGCTTTCTTT. This codes for CASSPRHGGLNTEAFF.

At least ten counts were recorded for this clone. This specimen includes other DNA sequences encoding the same CDR3. This chain connects TRBV29-1 to TRBJ2-3; no definite D call. The CDR3 totals 10 residues. The germline V gene has CDR1 SQVTM and CDR2 ANQGSEA. The V end was cut by 3 bases, the J end by 2 bases, with 0 bases between. This chain's CDR3 is CSVDTDTQYF. The CDR3 bases are TGCAGCGTTGACACAGATACGCAGTATTTT.

This sequence joins TRBV27 and TRBJ2-3; possible D gene TRBD1, 6 bases. The length of the CDR3 is 14 residues. Trimming removed 5 bases at V and 4 bases at J, with 13 bases between. Looked up from germline, CDR1 is MNHEY and CDR2 is SMNVEV (reference sequence). The CDR3 DNA sequence: TGTGCCAGCAGTATCCAACAGGGCCCAGATACGCAGTATTTT. Protein sequence: CASSIQQGPDTQYF.

The V and J genes are TRBV5-1 and TRBJ1-1; no clear D. V was pared by 0 bases and J by 5 bases, with 14 bases between. This CDR3 has 15 amino acids. CDR1 and CDR2 (germline): SGHRS, YFSETQ. The CDR3 is CASSLESPRRTEAFF. The CDR3 nucleotides read TGCGCCAGCAGCTTGGAAAGCCCGCGGCGGACTGAAGCTTTCTTT.

The chain joins TRBV30 to TRBJ2-5; TRBD1 matches at 8 bases. In germline, CDR1 is GTSNPN, CDR2 SVGIG (reference sequence). This CDR3 is 12 amino acids long. Trimming took 5 bases from V and 4 from J; bases not matched to a gene: 3. The CDR3 sequence is CAWDRGRETQYF. CDR3 nucleotides: TGTGCCTGGGACAGGGGCAGAGAGACCCAGTACTTC.

This clone was counted once. V usage is TRBV30 and J usage is TRBJ1-6; 8 bases match TRBD1. CDR3 length: 14 residues. CDR1 is GTSNPN, CDR2 SVGIG, per germline (reference sequence). V lost 3 bases and J lost 9; bases outside the gene matches: 7. The DNA for the CDR3 is TGTGCCTGGAGCCCCCAGGGGGCATTTTCACCCCTCCACTTT. Encoded protein: CAWSPQGAFSPLHF.

This rearrangement joins TRBV27 to TRBJ1-2, with no clear D. This CDR3 contains 13 residues. Germline V gene lookup returns CDR1 MNHEY and CDR2 SMNVEV (reference sequence). The V end was cut by 6 bases, the J end by 5 bases, with 13 bases between. This CDR3 reads CASRRNGDYGYTF. CDR3 nucleotides: TGTGCCAGCAGGCGGAACGGGGATTATGGCTACACCTTC.